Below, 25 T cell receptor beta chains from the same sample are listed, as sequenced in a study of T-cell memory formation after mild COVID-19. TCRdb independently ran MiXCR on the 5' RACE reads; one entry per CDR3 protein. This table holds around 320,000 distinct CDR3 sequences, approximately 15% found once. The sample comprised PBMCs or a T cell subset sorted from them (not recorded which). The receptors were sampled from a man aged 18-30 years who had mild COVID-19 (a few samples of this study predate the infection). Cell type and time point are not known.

CDR3 coding DNA: TGTGCCAGCAGTGATACCGGGAGTCCAGATACGCAGTATTTT. Its translation: CASSDTGSPDTQYF. The chain links TRBV2 to TRBJ2-3, with a weak D call TRBD2 (6 bases). The germline V gene has CDR1 SNHLY and CDR2 FYNNEI. Trimming cost V 3 bases and J 4 bases, with 11 bases left between them. The CDR3 totals 14 residues.

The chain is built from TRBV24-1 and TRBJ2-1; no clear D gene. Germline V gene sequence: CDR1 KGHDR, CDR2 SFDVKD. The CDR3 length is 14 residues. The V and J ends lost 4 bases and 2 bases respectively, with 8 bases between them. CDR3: CATSDRNTYNEQFF. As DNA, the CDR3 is TGTGCCACCAGTGACAGGAATACCTACAATGAGCAGTTCTTC.

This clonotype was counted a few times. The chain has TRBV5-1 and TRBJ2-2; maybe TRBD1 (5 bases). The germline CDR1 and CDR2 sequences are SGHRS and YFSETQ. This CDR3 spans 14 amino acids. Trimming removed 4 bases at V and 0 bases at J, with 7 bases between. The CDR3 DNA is TGCGCCAGCAGCCCGACAGCGAACACCGGGGAGCTGTTTTTT. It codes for CASSPTANTGELFF. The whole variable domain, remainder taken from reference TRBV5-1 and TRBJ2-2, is KAGVTQTPRYLIKTRGQQVTLSCSPISGHRSVSWYQQTPGQGLQFLFEYFSETQRNKGNFPGRFSGRQFSNSRSEMNVSTLELGDSALYLCASSPTANTGELFFGEGSRLTVL.

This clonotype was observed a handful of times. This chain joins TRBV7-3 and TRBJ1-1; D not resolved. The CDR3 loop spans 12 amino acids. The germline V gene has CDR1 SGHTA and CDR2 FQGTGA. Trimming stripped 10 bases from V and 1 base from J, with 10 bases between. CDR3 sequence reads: CANMNRNTEAFF. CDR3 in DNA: TGTGCCAACATGAACAGGAACACTGAAGCTTTCTTT.

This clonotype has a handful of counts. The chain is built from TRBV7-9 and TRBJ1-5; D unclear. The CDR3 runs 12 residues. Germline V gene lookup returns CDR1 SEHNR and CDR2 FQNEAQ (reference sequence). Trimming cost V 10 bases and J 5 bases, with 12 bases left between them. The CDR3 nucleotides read TGTGCCACCCAAAGGATAGATCAGCCCCAGCATTTT. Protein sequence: CATQRIDQPQHF.

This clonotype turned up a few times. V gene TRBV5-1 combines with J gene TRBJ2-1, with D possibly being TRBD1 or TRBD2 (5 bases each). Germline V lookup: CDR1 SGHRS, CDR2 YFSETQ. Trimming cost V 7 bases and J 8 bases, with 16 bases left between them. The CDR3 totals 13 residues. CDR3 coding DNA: TGCGCCAGCCGGTTAACAGGCGGGCATGAGCAGTTCTTC. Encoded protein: CASRLTGGHEQFF.

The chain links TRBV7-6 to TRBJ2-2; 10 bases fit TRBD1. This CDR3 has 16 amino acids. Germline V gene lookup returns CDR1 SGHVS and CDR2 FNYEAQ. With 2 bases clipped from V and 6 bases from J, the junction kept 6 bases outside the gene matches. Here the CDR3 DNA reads TGTGCCAGCAGCTTACCGGGACAGGGGATCTCCGGGGAGCTGTTTTTT. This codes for CASSLPGQGISGELFF.

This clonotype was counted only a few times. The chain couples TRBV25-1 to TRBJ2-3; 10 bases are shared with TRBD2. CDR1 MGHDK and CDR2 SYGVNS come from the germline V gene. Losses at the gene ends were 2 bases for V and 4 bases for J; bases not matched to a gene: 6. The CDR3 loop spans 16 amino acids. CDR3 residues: CASSERLAGDPDTQYF. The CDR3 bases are TGTGCCAGCAGTGAAAGGCTAGCGGGGGACCCAGATACGCAGTATTTT.

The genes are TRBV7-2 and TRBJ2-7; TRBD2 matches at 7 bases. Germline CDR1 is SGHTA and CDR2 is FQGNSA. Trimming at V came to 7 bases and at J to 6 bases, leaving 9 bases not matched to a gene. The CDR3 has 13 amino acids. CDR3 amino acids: CASIRGDLCEQYV. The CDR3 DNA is TGTGCCAGCATCCGGGGGGACCTCTGCGAGCAGTACGTC.

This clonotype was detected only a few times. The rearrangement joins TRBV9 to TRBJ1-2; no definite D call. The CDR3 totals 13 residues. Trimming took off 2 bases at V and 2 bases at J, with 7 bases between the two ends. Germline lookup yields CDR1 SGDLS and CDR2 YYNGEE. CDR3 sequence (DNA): TGTGCCAGCAGCGTTTATTACAACTATGGCTACACCTTC. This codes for CASSVYYNYGYTF.

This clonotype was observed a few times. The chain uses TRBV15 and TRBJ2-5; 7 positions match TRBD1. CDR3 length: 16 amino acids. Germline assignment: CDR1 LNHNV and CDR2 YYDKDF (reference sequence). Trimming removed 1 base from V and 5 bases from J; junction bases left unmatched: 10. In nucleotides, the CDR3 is TGTGCCACCAGCAGAGCGACAGGGTTAGGGCGGGAGACCCAGTACTTC. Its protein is CATSRATGLGRETQYF. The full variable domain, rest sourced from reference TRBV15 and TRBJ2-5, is DAMVIQNPRYQVTQFGKPVTLSCSQTLNHNVMYWYQQKSSQAPKLLFHYYDKDFNNEADTPDNFQSRRPNTSFCFLDIRSPGLGDTAMYLCATSRATGLGRETQYFGPGTRLLVL.

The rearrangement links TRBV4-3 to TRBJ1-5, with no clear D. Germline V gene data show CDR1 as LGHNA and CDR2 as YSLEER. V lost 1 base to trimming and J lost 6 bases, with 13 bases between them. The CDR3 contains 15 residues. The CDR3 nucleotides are TGCGCCAGCAGCCAAGGTTTCTTCGTGGGTCAGCCCCAGCATTTT. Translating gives CASSQGFFVGQPQHF.

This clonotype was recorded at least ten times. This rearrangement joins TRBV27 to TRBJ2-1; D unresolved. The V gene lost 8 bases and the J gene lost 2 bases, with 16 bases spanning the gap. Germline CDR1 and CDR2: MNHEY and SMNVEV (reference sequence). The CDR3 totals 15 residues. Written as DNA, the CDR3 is TGTGCCAGCCTTGTTTGGCCAAATACCTACAATGAGCAGTTCTTC. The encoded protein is CASLVWPNTYNEQFF.

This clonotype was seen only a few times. DNA of the CDR3: TGTGCCAGTAGTATACCGGCGGCGGCCCAAGAGACCCAGTACTTC. Amino acid sequence: CASSIPAAAQETQYF. The chain recombines TRBV19 with TRBJ2-5, with no clear D. Between the trimmed V and J ends, which lost 2 bases and 1 base, there was a span of 11 bases. The CDR3 is made up of 15 amino acids. Germline V lookup: CDR1 LNHDA, CDR2 SQIVND (reference sequence).

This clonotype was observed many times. This CDR3 is CASSLFEFTDTQYF. CDR3 DNA: TGCGCCAGCAGCTTGTTCGAATTCACAGATACGCAGTATTTT. The V and J genes are TRBV5-1 and TRBJ2-3; D uncertain. In germline, CDR1 is SGHRS, CDR2 YFSETQ. With 1 base removed from V and 2 bases from J, the gap between germline ends came to 8 bases. CDR3 size: 14 residues.

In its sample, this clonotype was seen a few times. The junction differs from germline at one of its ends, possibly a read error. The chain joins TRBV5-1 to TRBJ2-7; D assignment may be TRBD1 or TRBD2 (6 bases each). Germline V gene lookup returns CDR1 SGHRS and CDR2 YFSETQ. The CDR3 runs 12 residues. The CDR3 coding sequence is TGCGCCAGCAGCAAGGAGGGGTCAGGACAGAAATTC. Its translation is CASSKEGSGQKF.

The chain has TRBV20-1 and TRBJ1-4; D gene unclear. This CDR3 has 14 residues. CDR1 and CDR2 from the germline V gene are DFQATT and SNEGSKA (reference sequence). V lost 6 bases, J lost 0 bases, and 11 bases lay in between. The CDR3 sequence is CSAHPATTNEKLFF. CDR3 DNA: TGCAGTGCCCACCCTGCTACAACTAATGAAAAACTGTTTTTT.

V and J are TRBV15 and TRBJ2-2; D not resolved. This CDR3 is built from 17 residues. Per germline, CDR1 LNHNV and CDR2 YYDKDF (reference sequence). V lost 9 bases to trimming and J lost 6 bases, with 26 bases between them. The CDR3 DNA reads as TGTGCCACGACATACGGACCAGCAGGATTTTCGGCCGGGGAGCTGTTTTTT. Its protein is CATTYGPAGFSAGELFF.

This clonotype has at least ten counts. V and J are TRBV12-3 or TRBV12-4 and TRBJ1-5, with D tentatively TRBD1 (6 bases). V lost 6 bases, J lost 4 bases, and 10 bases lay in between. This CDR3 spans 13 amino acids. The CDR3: CASRDTGNQPQHF. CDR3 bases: TGTGCCAGCAGAGACACAGGGAATCAGCCCCAGCATTTT.

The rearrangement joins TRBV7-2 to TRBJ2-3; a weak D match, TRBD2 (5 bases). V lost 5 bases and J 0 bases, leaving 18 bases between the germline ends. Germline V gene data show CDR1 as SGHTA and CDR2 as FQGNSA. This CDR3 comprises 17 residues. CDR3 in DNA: TGTGCCAGCAGCCCCCTCTTGGACTTTACTAGCACAGATACGCAGTATTTT. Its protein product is CASSPLLDFTSTDTQYF.

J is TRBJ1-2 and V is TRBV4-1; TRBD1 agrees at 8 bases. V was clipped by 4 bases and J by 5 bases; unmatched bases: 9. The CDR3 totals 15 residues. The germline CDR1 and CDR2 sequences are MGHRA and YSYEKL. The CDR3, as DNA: TGCGCCAGCAGCCCTGACAGGGGAAGGGGTTATGGCTACACCTTC. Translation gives CASSPDRGRGYGYTF.

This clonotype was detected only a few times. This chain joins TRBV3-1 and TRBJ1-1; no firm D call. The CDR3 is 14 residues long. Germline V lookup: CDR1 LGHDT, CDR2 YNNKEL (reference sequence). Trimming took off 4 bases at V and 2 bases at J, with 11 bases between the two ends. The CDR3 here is CASSPSEANTEAFF. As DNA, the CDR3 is TGTGCCAGCAGCCCGAGTGAGGCTAACACTGAAGCTTTCTTT. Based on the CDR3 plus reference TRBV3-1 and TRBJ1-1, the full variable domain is DTAVSQTPKYLVTQMGNDKSIKCEQNLGHDTMYWYKQDSKKFLKIMFSYNNKELIINETVPNRFSPKSPDKAHLNLHINSLELGDSAVYFCASSPSEANTEAFFGQGTRLTVV.

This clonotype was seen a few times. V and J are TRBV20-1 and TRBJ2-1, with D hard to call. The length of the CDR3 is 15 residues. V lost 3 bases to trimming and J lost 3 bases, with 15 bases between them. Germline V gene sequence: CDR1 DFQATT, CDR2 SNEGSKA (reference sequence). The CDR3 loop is CSARSARNIYNEQFF. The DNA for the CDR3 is TGCAGTGCTAGGAGTGCGCGGAACATCTACAATGAGCAGTTCTTC.

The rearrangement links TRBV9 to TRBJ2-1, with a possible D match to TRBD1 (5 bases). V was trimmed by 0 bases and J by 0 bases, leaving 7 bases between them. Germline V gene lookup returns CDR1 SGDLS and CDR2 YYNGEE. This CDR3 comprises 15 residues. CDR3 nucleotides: TGTGCCAGCAGCGTAGTTGACAGCTCCTACAATGAGCAGTTCTTC. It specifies CASSVVDSSYNEQFF. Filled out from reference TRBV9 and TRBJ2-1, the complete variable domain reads DSGVTQTPKHLITATGQRVTLRCSPRSGDLSVYWYQQSLDQGLQFLIQYYNGEERAKGNILERFSAQQFPDLHSELNLSSLELGDSALYFCASSVVDSSYNEQFFGPGTRLTVL.

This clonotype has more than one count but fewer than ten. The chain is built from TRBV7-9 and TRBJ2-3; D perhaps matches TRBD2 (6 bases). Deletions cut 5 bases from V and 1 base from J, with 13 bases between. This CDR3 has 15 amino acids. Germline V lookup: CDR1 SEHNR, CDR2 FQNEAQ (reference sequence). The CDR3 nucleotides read TGTGCCAGCAGCGTCGCGACTAGTGGCACAGATACGCAGTATTTT. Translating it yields CASSVATSGTDTQYF.